Following are 28 T cell receptor beta chains from one sample sequenced in a study of T cells after yellow fever vaccination. In TCRdb, the 5' RACE reads were re-called with MiXCR into one record per CDR3 protein. The sample comprises 300,000 to 450,000 distinct CDR3 sequences, 6% to 8% of which are singletons, and 15% rests with the top ten. The specimen was PBMCs, collected 5 days after the yellow fever booster vaccination. These receptors all stem from a man aged 25-45 years who received the YFV17D yellow fever vaccine.

The table lists this clonotype with many counts. The CDR3: CSSRDRDPYNEQFF. The DNA for the CDR3 is TGCAGCTCGCGGGACAGGGACCCCTACAATGAGCAGTTCTTC. The chain combines TRBV29-1 with TRBJ2-1; TRBD1 matches at 9 bases. This CDR3 region has 14 residues. Germline CDR1 reads SQVTM; CDR2 reads ANQGSEA. V was clipped by 8 bases and J by 2 bases; unmatched bases: 7.

The CDR3 DNA follows: TGTGCCAGCGACAATACAGGGGGCCTCAATGAGCAGTTCTTC. Encoded protein: CASDNTGGLNEQFF. V gene TRBV7-2 combines with J gene TRBJ2-1, with 9 bases fitting TRBD1. The junction had 8 bases not matched to a gene; V was cut back by 8 bases and J by 6 bases. Per the germline V gene, CDR1 is SGHTA and CDR2 is FQGNSA. This CDR3 region has 14 residues.

The gene calls are TRBV11-1 and TRBJ2-4, with TRBD1 matching over 7 bases. Trimming took 3 bases from V and 7 from J; bases not matched to a gene: 21. This CDR3 has 19 amino acids. Germline CDR1 SGHAT, CDR2 FQDESV (reference sequence). CDR3 DNA sequence: TGTGCCAGCAGCTTTGCCCGCTCCTTTGACAGGGATAACCGTAACATTCAGTACTTC. Translated: CASSFARSFDRDNRNIQYF.

This chain joins TRBV7-2 and TRBJ1-2, with D perhaps matching TRBD1 (6 bases). The germline gives CDR1 SGHTA, CDR2 FQGNSA. V lost 4 bases and J 4 bases, leaving 19 bases between the germline ends. This CDR3 is 16 amino acids long. This chain's CDR3 is CASSSHLNRVFYGYTF. The CDR3 coding sequence is TGTGCCAGCAGCTCCCACTTAAACAGGGTTTTCTATGGCTACACCTTC.

The J gene is TRBJ1-1, the V gene TRBV15; D unresolved. V was clipped by 0 bases and J by 8 bases, with 16 bases between them. Germline-derived CDR1 and CDR2 are LNHNV and YYDKDF (reference sequence). There are 15 residues in the CDR3. The CDR3 nucleotides are TGTGCCACCAGCAGAGATCCCCAATACCTAACCGAAGCTTTCTTT. This translates into CATSRDPQYLTEAFF.

This clonotype appeared many times. The chain joins TRBV6-2 or TRBV6-3 to TRBJ2-2; unclear D gene. Per germline, CDR1 MNHEY and CDR2 SVGEGT. The V end lost 7 bases, the J end lost 8 bases, and 11 bases lay between the germline ends. The CDR3 is made up of 12 amino acids. CDR3 loop: CASKTIGGELFF. As DNA, the CDR3 is TGTGCCAGCAAAACAATCGGGGGGGAGCTGTTTTTT.

This chain uses TRBV18 with TRBJ2-5, with no clear D. The CDR3 is made up of 13 amino acids. V lost 4 bases, J lost 2 bases, and 8 bases lay in between. CDR1 and CDR2 (germline): KGHSH, LQKENI. The CDR3 protein is CASSLAIQETQYF. DNA for the CDR3: TGTGCCAGCTCACTTGCGATACAAGAGACCCAGTACTTC.

J is TRBJ1-5 and V is TRBV7-9; 10 bases fit TRBD1. This CDR3 has 15 amino acids. In germline, CDR1 is SEHNR, CDR2 FQNEAQ (reference sequence). Trimming took 5 bases from V and 7 from J; bases not matched to a gene: 8. The CDR3: CASSPGGTGVQPQHF. CDR3 DNA sequence: TGTGCCAGCAGCCCGGGGGGGACAGGGGTCCAGCCCCAGCATTTT.

This clonotype came up a few times. The chain uses TRBV5-5 and TRBJ2-7; D possibly corresponds to TRBD1 (6 bases). Germline V gene lookup returns CDR1 SGHKS and CDR2 YYEKEE (reference sequence). The CDR3 has 17 amino acids. Trimming removed 5 bases at V and 5 bases at J, with 26 bases between. DNA of the CDR3: TGTGCCAGCAGACGTCAGGGGCGCAATAATCTTCGCCACGAGCAGTACTTC. It is translated as CASRRQGRNNLRHEQYF.

There are a few counts of this clonotype. V is TRBV2 and J is TRBJ2-7, with D possibly TRBD2 on 6 matching bases. V dropped 9 bases and J dropped 5 bases, with 23 bases sitting between them. CDR1 SNHLY and CDR2 FYNNEI come from the germline V gene. The CDR3 is made up of 15 amino acids. The CDR3 loop reads CARKDPRDSEDEQYF. The CDR3 region has the DNA TGTGCCAGAAAAGACCCCAGGGACTCGGAGGACGAGCAGTACTTC.

J is TRBJ1-4 and V is TRBV7-2; D may be TRBD1 (5 bases). Germline V gene sequence: CDR1 SGHTA, CDR2 FQGNSA. The V end lost 3 bases, the J end lost 8 bases, and 10 bases lay between the germline ends. This CDR3 is built from 13 residues. The CDR3 bases are TGTGCCAGCAGCTTCCGGGGGGGAGAAAAACTGTTTTTT. The encoded protein is CASSFRGGEKLFF.

Only a few counts were recorded for this clonotype. This chain connects TRBV19 to TRBJ2-7, with D perhaps TRBD2 (5 bases). The CDR3 is made up of 13 amino acids. V was cut by 5 bases and J by 6 bases, with 14 bases left in between. CDR1 LNHDA and CDR2 SQIVND come from the germline V gene (reference sequence). CDR3 DNA: TGTGCCAGTAGTTTCCTAGGACTCACCGAGCAGTACTTC. It encodes CASSFLGLTEQYF.

The chain recombines TRBV24-1 with TRBJ1-5; possibly TRBD1 for D (6 bases). Trimming cost V 3 bases and J 1 base, with 12 bases left between them. CDR1 is KGHDR, CDR2 SFDVKD, per germline. The CDR3 length is 16 residues. The CDR3 spells CATSDGKGGSNQPQHF. DNA for the CDR3: TGTGCCACCAGTGATGGTAAGGGGGGAAGCAATCAGCCCCAGCATTTT.

This clonotype was counted at least ten times. The chain uses TRBV7-2 and TRBJ2-2; 12 bases match TRBD1. Germline V gene lookup returns CDR1 SGHTA and CDR2 FQGNSA. There are 15 residues in the CDR3. The trim removed 3 bases at V and 6 bases at J, leaving 2 bases unmatched. CDR3 bases: TGTGCCAGCAGCTTCGGGACAGGGGGCCCCGGGGAGCTGTTTTTT. Protein sequence: CASSFGTGGPGELFF.

The V call is TRBV6-2 or TRBV6-3, the J call TRBJ2-1; D possibly corresponds to TRBD2 (6 bases). This CDR3 region has 16 residues. V was cut by 7 bases and J by 9 bases, with 25 bases left in between. CDR1 is MNHEY, CDR2 SVGEGT, per germline. The CDR3 DNA reads as TGTGCCAGCAAATTCGCGGGGCGGAGGGCTACAGGTGAGCAGTTCTTC. Translated: CASKFAGRRATGEQFF.

This clonotype was picked up many times. The V and J genes are TRBV11-2 and TRBJ2-1; 10 positions agree with TRBD2. The V segment lost 8 bases and the J segment 8 bases; nucleotides outside the gene matches: 6. This CDR3 is built from 13 residues. Per germline, CDR1 SGHAT and CDR2 FQNNGV. CDR3 coding DNA: TGTGCCAGCCTCCCTAGCGGGAGCGATGAGCAGTTCTTC. Its protein is CASLPSGSDEQFF.

This clonotype was picked up a small number of times. This chain uses TRBV20-1 with TRBJ2-7, with no clear D. Trimming removed 1 base from V and 5 bases from J, with 9 bases in between. Germline V CDR1 and CDR2: DFQATT, SNEGSKA (reference sequence). The CDR3 spans 12 residues. CDR3 nucleotide sequence: TGCAGTGCTAGAGTAGGTGGGGACGAGCAGTACTTC. Its translation: CSARVGGDEQYF.

The rearrangement links TRBV4-2 to TRBJ2-7; D gene uncertain. Trimming left V 0 bases short and J 3 bases short, with 12 bases between. This CDR3 comprises 15 residues. Germline CDR1 LGHNA, CDR2 YNFKEQ. The DNA of the CDR3 is TGTGCCAGCAGCCAAGAAGGCTCTCAGAACTACGAGCAGTACTTC. It encodes CASSQEGSQNYEQYF.

The genes are TRBV11-2 and TRBJ2-1; weak D call: TRBD1 (6 bases). The CDR3 covers 17 residues. The germline V and J ends were trimmed by 5 bases and 10 bases, with 27 bases remaining between them. Looked up from germline, CDR1 is SGHAT and CDR2 is FQNNGV. CDR3 bases: TGTGCCAGCAGCCCTCCCGGACAGTCATACGTTTCGTGGGAGCAGTTCTTC. Protein sequence: CASSPPGQSYVSWEQFF.

This clonotype showed up just a few times. The chain combines TRBV6-1 with TRBJ2-2; D not certain. With 1 base removed from V and 0 bases from J, the gap between germline ends came to 12 bases. The CDR3 is 17 residues long. The germline gives CDR1 MNHNS, CDR2 SASEGT. The CDR3 DNA follows: TGTGCCAGCAGTGAAGGAGTAGCCCCCGCGAACACCGGGGAGCTGTTTTTT. This encodes CASSEGVAPANTGELFF.

This clonotype showed up just a few times. This chain links TRBV29-1 with TRBJ2-1; D remains ambiguous. The CDR3 contains 14 residues. With 4 bases removed from V and 4 bases from J, the gap between germline ends came to 14 bases. Germline CDR1 is SQVTM and CDR2 is ANQGSEA. The CDR3 sequence: CSVANRGTYNEQFF. The CDR3 coding sequence is TGCAGCGTTGCTAATAGAGGCACTTACAATGAGCAGTTCTTC.

The chain is built from TRBV30 and TRBJ2-1, with no clear D. The CDR3 covers 12 residues. Trimming stripped 0 bases from V and 7 bases from J, with 7 bases between. Germline CDR1 GTSNPN, CDR2 SVGIG (reference sequence). Here the CDR3 reads CAWSVTLNEQFF. The CDR3 coding sequence is TGTGCCTGGAGTGTGACCCTAAATGAGCAGTTCTTC.

The sample holds a few counts of this clonotype. CDR3 DNA: TGTGCCTGGAGTCTACTAGCCCCCGGGGAGCTGTTTTTT. Translated, it gives CAWSLLAPGELFF. This sequence joins TRBV30 and TRBJ2-2; a weak D match, TRBD2 (6 bases). Germline V gene data show CDR1 as GTSNPN and CDR2 as SVGIG (reference sequence). Trimming cost V 2 bases and J 6 bases, with 10 bases left between them. The CDR3 has 13 amino acids.

This clonotype was detected only a few times. The CDR3 protein is CASATSGGPYNEQFF. The CDR3 DNA reads as TGTGCCAGTGCGACTAGCGGAGGACCTTACAATGAGCAGTTCTTC. V usage is TRBV19 and J usage is TRBJ2-1; 9 positions match TRBD2. Germline trimming cut 8 bases from V and 4 bases from J; bases unmatched to any gene: 9. The CDR3 contains 15 residues. CDR1 is LNHDA and CDR2 is SQIVND in the germline V gene (reference sequence). Filled out from reference TRBV19 and TRBJ2-1, the complete variable domain reads DGGITQSPKYLFRKEGQNVTLSCEQNLNHDAMYWYRQDPGQGLRLIYYSQIVNDFQKGDIAEGYSVSREKKESFPLTVTSAQKNPTAFYLCASATSGGPYNEQFFGPGTRLTVL.

The V gene is TRBV7-9, the J gene TRBJ2-1; D unresolved. The CDR3 is 17 residues long. Germline CDR1 SEHNR, CDR2 FQNEAQ (reference sequence). The V end was cut by 1 base, the J end by 0 bases, with 13 bases between. This CDR3 reads CASSLVGGRSSYNEQFF. The CDR3 nucleotides read TGTGCCAGCAGCTTAGTTGGCGGACGAAGCTCCTACAATGAGCAGTTCTTC. Using reference TRBV7-9 and TRBJ2-1 for the parts outside the CDR3, the full variable domain is DTGVSQNPRHKITKRGQNVTFRCDPISEHNRLYWYRQTLGQGPEFLTYFQNEAQLEKSRLLSDRFSAERPKGSFSTLEIQRTEQGDSAMYLCASSLVGGRSSYNEQFFGPGTRLTVL.

This chain uses TRBV20-1 with TRBJ1-2, with a tentative D call TRBD1 (5 bases). This CDR3 contains 13 residues. The germline V gene encodes CDR1 DFQATT and CDR2 SNEGSKA (reference sequence). Trimming removed 6 bases from V and 6 bases from J, with 17 bases in between. CDR3 DNA: TGCAGTGCCACCTTCGGGACTTCGGATGGCTACACCTTC. As protein: CSATFGTSDGYTF.

This clonotype was seen a few times. V is TRBV4-3 and J is TRBJ2-2, with 9 bases identical to TRBD2. The V gene's germline CDR1 is LGHNA and CDR2 YSLEER. The CDR3 consists of 18 residues. Unmatched junction bases numbered 9, after V lost 1 base and J lost 3 bases. The CDR3 DNA is TGCGCCAGCAGCCAAGCCACAGCTAGCGGGACTTACACCGGGGAGCTGTTTTTT. This sequence encodes CASSQATASGTYTGELFF.

The J gene is TRBJ2-7, the V gene TRBV6-1; 9 nucleotides align to TRBD1. CDR1 is MNHNS, CDR2 SASEGT, per germline. V trimming: 8 bases; J trimming: 0 bases; junction bases outside the gene matches: 8. CDR3 size: 15 residues. DNA of the CDR3: TGTGCCAGCGGACTAGGGACAGGGAGCTCCTACGAGCAGTACTTC. This encodes CASGLGTGSSYEQYF.